The source of this TCR beta chain is a study of blood T cell repertoires in COVID-19. At the level of the study: Sample material is recorded as cDNA or gDNA derived from T cells, B-cell-depleted T cells, or PBMCs.

Authors' data handling: Reference gene primer amplification gave nucleated cell count estimates. Sequencing was performed with immunoSEQ multiplex PCR; in TCRdb, only in-frame clones are kept and a portion is missing. That table gives V, J and clone size, and the DNA gave D and trimming. The repertoire includes 150,000 to 250,000 clones, roughly 79% of them detected once, and 6.9% sits in the top ten. The CDR3 runs 16 residues. V lost 5 bases to trimming and J lost 6 bases; unmatched junction nucleotides: 7. Germline assignment: CDR1 SGHVS and CDR2 FQNEAQ. The chain uses TRBV7-8 and TRBJ2-3; the match to TRBD2 covers 14 bases. This TCR came from a human donor with acute or convalescent COVID-19. The donor label of this sample is uncertain. What was sequenced was peripheral blood. The CDR3 loop reads CASSPGTSGRGDTQYF. The CDR3 bases are TGTGCCAGCAGCCCCGGGACTAGCGGGAGAGGGGATACGCAGTATTTT.